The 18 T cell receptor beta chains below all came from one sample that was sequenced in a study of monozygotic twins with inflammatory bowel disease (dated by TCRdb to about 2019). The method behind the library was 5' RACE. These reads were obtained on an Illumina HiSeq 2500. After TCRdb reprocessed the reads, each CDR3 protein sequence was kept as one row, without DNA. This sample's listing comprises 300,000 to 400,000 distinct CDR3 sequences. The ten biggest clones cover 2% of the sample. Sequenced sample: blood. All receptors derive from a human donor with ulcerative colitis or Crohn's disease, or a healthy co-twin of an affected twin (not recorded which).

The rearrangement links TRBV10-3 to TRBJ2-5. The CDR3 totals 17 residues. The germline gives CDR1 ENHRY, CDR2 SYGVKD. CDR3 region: CAISESKESGVQRTQYF.

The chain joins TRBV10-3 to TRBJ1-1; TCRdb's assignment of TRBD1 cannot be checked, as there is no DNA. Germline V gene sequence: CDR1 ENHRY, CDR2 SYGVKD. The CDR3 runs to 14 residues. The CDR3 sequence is CAIRDRGLNTEAFF.

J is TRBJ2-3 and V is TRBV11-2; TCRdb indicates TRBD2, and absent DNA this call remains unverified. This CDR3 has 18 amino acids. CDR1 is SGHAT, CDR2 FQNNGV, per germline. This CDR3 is CASSSLLSSPTSTDTQYF.

The CDR3 region is CASSAIGVGDRVYNEQFF. The chain combines TRBV6-1 with TRBJ2-1; TCRdb selects TRBD1, and the lack of DNA leaves this call unchecked. The CDR3 extends over 18 amino acids. Germline V CDR1 and CDR2: MNHNS, SASEGT.

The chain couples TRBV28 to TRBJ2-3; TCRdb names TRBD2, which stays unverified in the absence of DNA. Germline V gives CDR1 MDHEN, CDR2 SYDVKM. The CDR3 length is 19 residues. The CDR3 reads CASSSIAGGGRGITDTQYF.

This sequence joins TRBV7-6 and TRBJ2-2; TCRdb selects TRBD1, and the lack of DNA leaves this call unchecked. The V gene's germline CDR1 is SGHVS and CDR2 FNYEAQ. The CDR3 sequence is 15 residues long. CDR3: CASSPGRGITGELFF. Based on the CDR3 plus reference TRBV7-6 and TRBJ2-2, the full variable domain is GAGVSQSPRYKVTKRGQDVALRCDPISGHVSLYWYRQALGQGPEFLTYFNYEAQQDKSGLPNDRFSAERPEGSISTLTIQRTEQRDSAMYRCASSPGRGITGELFFGEGSRLTVL.

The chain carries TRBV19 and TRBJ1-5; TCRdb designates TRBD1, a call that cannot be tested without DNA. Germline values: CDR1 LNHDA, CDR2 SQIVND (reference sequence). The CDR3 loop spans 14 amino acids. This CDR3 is CASSRLQGGQPQHF.

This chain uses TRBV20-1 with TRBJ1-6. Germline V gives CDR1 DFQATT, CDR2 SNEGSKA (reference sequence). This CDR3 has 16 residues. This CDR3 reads CSAPPWAGGGGSPLHF.

The CDR3 loop reads CASSPGTPASYNEQFF. The chain joins TRBV14 to TRBJ2-1; TCRdb's assignment of TRBD1 cannot be checked, as there is no DNA. The CDR3 spans 16 residues. The germline V gene encodes CDR1 SGHDN and CDR2 FVKESK.

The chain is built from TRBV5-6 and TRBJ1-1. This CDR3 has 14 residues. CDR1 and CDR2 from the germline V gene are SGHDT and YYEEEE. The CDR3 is CASSPRSVVAEAFF.

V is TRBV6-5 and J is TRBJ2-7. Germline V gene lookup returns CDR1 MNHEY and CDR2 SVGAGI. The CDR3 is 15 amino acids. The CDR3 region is CASSYSVGTPYEQYF.

The CDR3 reads CASREQELRETQYF. This chain connects TRBV5-1 to TRBJ2-5. This CDR3 has 14 residues. Germline V CDR1 and CDR2: SGHRS, YFSETQ.

CDR3 loop: CASSLGGTGESNEQFF. The chain links TRBV7-2 to TRBJ2-1; the D call from TCRdb, TRBD1, cannot be confirmed without DNA. The CDR3 is 16 residues long. Germline values: CDR1 SGHTA, CDR2 FQGNSA.

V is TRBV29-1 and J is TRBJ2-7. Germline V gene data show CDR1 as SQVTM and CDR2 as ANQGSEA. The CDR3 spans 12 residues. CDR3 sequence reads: CSVGRESYEQYF.

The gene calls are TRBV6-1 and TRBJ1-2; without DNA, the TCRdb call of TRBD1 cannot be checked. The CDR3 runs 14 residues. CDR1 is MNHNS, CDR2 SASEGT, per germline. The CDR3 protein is CASSPWGTTGGYTF.

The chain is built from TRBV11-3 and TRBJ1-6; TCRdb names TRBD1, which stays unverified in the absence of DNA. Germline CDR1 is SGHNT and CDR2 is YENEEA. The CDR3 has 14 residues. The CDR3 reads CASSLGTENSPLHF.

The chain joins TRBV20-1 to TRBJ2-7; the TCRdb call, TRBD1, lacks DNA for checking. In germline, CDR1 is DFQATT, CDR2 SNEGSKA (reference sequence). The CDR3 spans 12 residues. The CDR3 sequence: CSPPGQGGEQYF.

The CDR3 spells CASRDRFGGELFF. The chain joins TRBV7-3 to TRBJ2-2; the TCRdb call, TRBD1, lacks DNA for checking. This CDR3 has 13 residues. Germline lookup yields CDR1 SGHTA and CDR2 FQGTGA.